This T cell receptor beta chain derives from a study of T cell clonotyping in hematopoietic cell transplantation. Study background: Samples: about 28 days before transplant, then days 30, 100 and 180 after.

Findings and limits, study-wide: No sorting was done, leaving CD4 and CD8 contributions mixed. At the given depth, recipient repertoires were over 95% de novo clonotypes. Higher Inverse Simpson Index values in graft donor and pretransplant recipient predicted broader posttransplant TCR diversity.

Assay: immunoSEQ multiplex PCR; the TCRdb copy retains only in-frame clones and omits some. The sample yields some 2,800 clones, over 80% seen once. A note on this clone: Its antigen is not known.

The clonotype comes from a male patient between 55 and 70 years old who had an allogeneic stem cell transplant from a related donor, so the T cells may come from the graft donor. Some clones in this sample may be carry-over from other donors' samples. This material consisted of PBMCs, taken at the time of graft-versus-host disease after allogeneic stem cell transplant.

CDR3 DNA sequence: TGTGCCAGCAGTGGATGGGGGCCATCCTACGAGCAGTACTTC. Translating it yields CASSGWGPSYEQYF. The gene calls are TRBV2 and TRBJ2-7; possible D gene TRBD1, 6 bases. The CDR3 consists of 14 residues. CDR1 SNHLY and CDR2 FYNNEI come from the germline V gene. V lost 4 bases and J lost 1, with 11 bases in between.